Each of the 30 T cell receptor beta chains below was sequenced from the same sample in a study of blood T cells in healthy people across ages. For the second PCR, which ran for 7 to 11 cycles, a sample-barcoded 5' primer and a J-beta primer mix were used. TCRdb independently ran MiXCR on the 5' RACE reads; one entry per CDR3 protein. The top ten clones hold roughly 7.9% of a sample with roughly 1,500,000 distinct CDR3 sequences, about 40% of them seen once. Sequences were obtained from blood. These receptors were collected from a woman under 30 in good health.

The gene calls are TRBV6-1 and TRBJ1-2, with 12 bases aligning to TRBD1. J lost 8 bases, V lost 0 bases, and 4 bases had no gene match. The V gene's germline CDR1 is MNHNS and CDR2 SASEGT. CDR3 length: 15 amino acids. CDR3 sequence (DNA): TGTGCCAGCAGTGAAGCGGGGACAGGGGGCTTCGGCTACACCTTC. Its protein product is CASSEAGTGGFGYTF.

This chain connects TRBV6-5 to TRBJ2-3; TRBD2 agrees at 8 bases. From germline, CDR1 is MNHEY and CDR2 SVGAGI. V gave up 1 base and J gave up 4 bases; unmatched junction bases: 13. The CDR3 is made up of 18 amino acids. This chain's CDR3 is CASSYLIGGTSVADTQYF. The CDR3 DNA is TGTGCCAGCAGTTACTTGATAGGCGGGACTAGTGTGGCAGATACGCAGTATTTT.

The genes are TRBV4-3 and TRBJ2-3; no clear D gene. The V end was cut by 3 bases, the J end by 3 bases, with 7 bases between. CDR1 and CDR2 (germline): LGHNA, YSLEER. The CDR3 is 13 residues long. The CDR3 DNA reads as TGCGCCAGCAGCCATATTTGGACAGATACGCAGTATTTT. Translated, it gives CASSHIWTDTQYF.

The chain employs TRBV7-2 and TRBJ1-1; D is perhaps TRBD1 (5 bases). The CDR3 loop spans 14 amino acids. V was clipped by 3 bases and J by 10 bases, with 18 bases between them. Germline CDR1 and CDR2: SGHTA and FQGNSA. The CDR3 loop reads CASSFSGAPGGAFF. CDR3 sequence (DNA): TGTGCCAGCAGCTTCTCCGGCGCCCCGGGGGGAGCTTTCTTT.

This clonotype was detected many times. The chain joins TRBV11-2 to TRBJ2-1; 7 bases are a match to TRBD2. This CDR3 has 13 residues. Trimming cost V 8 bases and J 7 bases; bases outside gene matches: 8. Germline V gene sequence: CDR1 SGHAT, CDR2 FQNNGV. CDR3 sequence (DNA): TGTGCCAGCTCACCTGGGACTAATAATGAGCAGTTCTTC. As protein: CASSPGTNNEQFF.

This clonotype came up a few times. The J gene is TRBJ1-6, the V gene TRBV7-9; D is unresolved. Germline-derived CDR1 and CDR2 are SEHNR and FQNEAQ (reference sequence). With 7 bases removed from V and 8 bases from J, the gap between germline ends came to 12 bases. This CDR3 region has 13 residues. DNA of the CDR3: TGTGCCAGCACCCCGACTGGGGATTCACCCCTCCACTTT. Amino acids: CASTPTGDSPLHF.

J is TRBJ2-4 and V is TRBV9; 12 positions agree with TRBD2. Germline V gene lookup returns CDR1 SGDLS and CDR2 YYNGEE. Trimming removed 6 bases from V and 14 bases from J; junction bases left unmatched: 6. This CDR3 contains 12 residues. CDR3 sequence (DNA): TGTGCCAGCAACAGTACTAGCGGGGGGAAGTACTTC. Its translation: CASNSTSGGKYF. Based on the CDR3 plus reference TRBV9 and TRBJ2-4, the full variable domain is DSGVTQTPKHLITATGQRVTLRCSPRSGDLSVYWYQQSLDQGLQFLIQYYNGEERAKGNILERFSAQQFPDLHSELNLSSLELGDSALYFCASNSTSGGKYFGAGTRLSVL.

V and J are TRBV12-3 or TRBV12-4 and TRBJ2-7; TRBD2 is a possible D gene (5 bases). This CDR3 region has 12 residues. Written as DNA, the CDR3 is TGTGCTACTCGCCGAGGGAGCTACGAGCAGTACTTC. It translates to CATRRGSYEQYF.

The chain carries TRBV5-1 and TRBJ2-3, with D unresolved. Germline V gene lookup returns CDR1 SGHRS and CDR2 YFSETQ. The V and J ends lost 4 bases and 4 bases respectively, with 13 bases between them. This CDR3 contains 14 residues. The CDR3 sequence: CASSGPGRSDTQYF. Written as DNA, the CDR3 is TGCGCCAGCAGCGGACCAGGTCGGTCAGATACGCAGTATTTT.

There are a few counts of this clonotype. This rearrangement joins TRBV6-1 to TRBJ1-2; the D gene is possibly TRBD1 (6 bases). The CDR3 has 14 amino acids. The germline V and J ends were trimmed by 4 bases and 6 bases, with 15 bases remaining between them. Germline CDR1 reads MNHNS; CDR2 reads SASEGT. The CDR3 region is CASSADQGQDGYTF. CDR3 coding DNA: TGTGCCAGCAGTGCGGACCAGGGGCAGGATGGCTACACCTTC.

This clonotype was seen only a few times. The chain carries TRBV20-1 and TRBJ1-4; the D is unclear. The CDR3 is 13 amino acids. Between the trimmed V and J ends, which lost 7 bases and 0 bases, there was a span of 9 bases. Germline-derived CDR1 and CDR2 are DFQATT and SNEGSKA (reference sequence). The CDR3 spells CSVWRATNEKLFF. The CDR3 DNA sequence: TGCAGTGTGTGGAGGGCAACTAATGAAAAACTGTTTTTT.

This chain joins TRBV25-1 and TRBJ2-1; 8 bases are a match to TRBD2. V gave up 4 bases and J gave up 8 bases; unmatched junction bases: 4. This CDR3 is 13 amino acids long. Germline CDR1 reads MGHDK; CDR2 reads SYGVNS. The CDR3 region has the DNA TGTGCCAGCAGTGGCGGGGGGAGGCATGAGCAGTTCTTC. Translating it yields CASSGGGRHEQFF.

This clonotype was detected a few times. This chain joins TRBV10-3 and TRBJ1-6; perhaps TRBD1 as D (5 bases). Germline lookup yields CDR1 ENHRY and CDR2 SYGVKD. The germline V and J ends were trimmed by 10 bases and 6 bases, with 13 bases remaining between them. This CDR3 comprises 13 residues. CDR3 protein: CASRDGVNSPLHF. CDR3 DNA: TGTGCCAGCCGGGACGGCGTTAATTCACCCCTCCACTTT.

This clonotype has just a few counts. This rearrangement joins TRBV10-3 to TRBJ1-2, with TRBD1 identical over 7 bases. The trim removed 5 bases at V and 2 bases at J, leaving 5 bases unmatched. The CDR3 runs 14 residues. Per the germline V gene, CDR1 is ENHRY and CDR2 is SYGVKD. CDR3 loop: CAISYGQENYGYTF. In nucleotides, the CDR3 is TGTGCCATCAGTTACGGACAGGAGAACTATGGCTACACCTTC.

J is TRBJ2-1 and V is TRBV6-5, with 8 bases that match TRBD2. The CDR3 length is 15 residues. In germline, CDR1 is MNHEY, CDR2 SVGAGI. Trimming cost V 2 bases and J 7 bases; bases outside gene matches: 7. CDR3 sequence: CASSYALAGRNEQFF. CDR3 DNA: TGTGCCAGCAGTTACGCTCTAGCGGGTAGGAATGAGCAGTTCTTC.

Of note for this clonotype: One end of the junction does not line up with germline, which may come from a read error. Here the CDR3 reads CSVETGGFNTEVFF. The CDR3 DNA is TGCAGCGTGGAAACAGGGGGCTTTAACACTGAAGTTTTCTTT. V and J are TRBV29-1 and TRBJ1-1, with 9 bases aligning to TRBD1. CDR3 length: 14 amino acids. Germline V gene sequence: CDR1 SQVTM, CDR2 ANQGSEA.

This clonotype appeared once. Here the CDR3 DNA reads TGCGCCAGCAGCCGAGATTGGCAGGGACTTAATGAGCAGTTCTTC. This gives the protein CASSRDWQGLNEQFF. This chain links TRBV4-1 with TRBJ2-1, with D possibly matching TRBD2 (6 bases). CDR3 length equals 15 residues. In germline, CDR1 is MGHRA, CDR2 YSYEKL. Trimming pared 4 bases from V and 7 bases from J, leaving 17 bases between.

The V and J genes are TRBV30 and TRBJ2-1; no clear D. The CDR3 is 10 amino acids. Germline CDR1 is GTSNPN and CDR2 is SVGIG (reference sequence). V was cut by 2 bases and J by 9 bases, with 5 bases left in between. This chain's CDR3 is CAWSRTEQFF. For the CDR3, the DNA is TGTGCCTGGAGTAGAACTGAGCAGTTCTTC.

This chain uses TRBV3-1 with TRBJ2-3, with 7 bases fitting TRBD1. J lost 3 bases, V lost 6 bases, and 6 bases had no gene match. CDR1 LGHDT and CDR2 YNNKEL come from the germline V gene (reference sequence). This CDR3 has 14 residues. CDR3 nucleotide sequence: TGTGCCAGCAGGCCCCAGGACAGGACAGATACGCAGTATTTT. Protein: CASRPQDRTDTQYF.

The chain has TRBV10-3 and TRBJ1-2, with TRBD1 matching over 9 bases. The CDR3 runs 15 residues. V lost 2 bases to trimming and J lost 4 bases; unmatched junction nucleotides: 5. Germline CDR1 reads ENHRY; CDR2 reads SYGVKD. The CDR3 loop reads CAISEGTGRTYGYTF. CDR3 coding DNA: TGTGCCATCAGTGAGGGGACAGGGCGAACCTATGGCTACACCTTC.

This clonotype was picked up a small number of times. The chain links TRBV7-9 to TRBJ2-7; TRBD2 aligns across 12 bases. The ends lost 5 bases at V and 4 bases at J; junction bases unmatched: 6. The CDR3 totals 15 residues. Germline values: CDR1 SEHNR, CDR2 FQNEAQ (reference sequence). The CDR3 here is CASSPGLAGPYEQYF. The CDR3 DNA reads TGTGCCAGCAGCCCCGGACTAGCGGGGCCTTACGAGCAGTACTTC.

The chain combines TRBV5-1 with TRBJ2-5, with 8 bases aligning to TRBD1. Trimming removed 5 bases from V and 11 bases from J; junction bases left unmatched: 14. The CDR3 contains 14 residues. Germline CDR1 and CDR2: SGHRS and YFSETQ. CDR3 residues: CASREAGGYNEQYF. In DNA form, the CDR3 reads TGCGCCAGCAGGGAAGCAGGGGGCTACAATGAGCAGTACTTC.

The CDR3 bases are TGCAGCGTTGGAAGGGGGATGTTACAGGGGACCTACAATGAGCAGTACTTC. Its translation is CSVGRGMLQGTYNEQYF. This chain links TRBV29-1 with TRBJ2-7; 7 positions agree with TRBD1. CDR3 length: 17 residues. Germline CDR1 is SQVTM and CDR2 is ANQGSEA. Trimming took 4 bases from V and 7 from J; bases not matched to a gene: 22.

The CDR3 protein is CASSSSDTNSPLHF. The CDR3 nucleotides read TGTGCCAGCAGCTCCTCCGACACAAATTCACCCCTCCACTTT. The chain recombines TRBV7-9 with TRBJ1-6, with unresolved D. V was clipped by 4 bases and J by 7 bases, with 11 bases between them. The CDR3 contains 14 residues. CDR1 and CDR2 from the germline V gene are SEHNR and FQNEAQ (reference sequence).

The chain is built from TRBV20-1 and TRBJ2-7; 11 bases align to TRBD2. CDR1 DFQATT and CDR2 SNEGSKA come from the germline V gene (reference sequence). J gave up 0 bases and V 1 base, and 8 bases lay outside the gene matches. The CDR3 is 17 residues long. Here the CDR3 DNA reads TGCAGTGCTAGAGGGGGTAGCGGGGGGGTTCGCTCCTACGAGCAGTACTTC. Translated, it gives CSARGGSGGVRSYEQYF.

V gene TRBV3-1 combines with J gene TRBJ2-3; no clear D gene. The CDR3 is made up of 13 amino acids. V was cut by 7 bases and J by 3 bases, with 11 bases left in between. Germline V gene lookup returns CDR1 LGHDT and CDR2 YNNKEL (reference sequence). CDR3 region: CASTAGVTDTQYF. Written as DNA, the CDR3 is TGTGCCAGCACCGCCGGAGTGACAGATACGCAGTATTTT.

This chain links TRBV5-1 with TRBJ2-1; 12 nucleotides agree with TRBD2. This CDR3 has 16 residues. With 0 bases clipped from V and 7 bases from J, the junction kept 5 bases outside the gene matches. CDR1 SGHRS and CDR2 YFSETQ come from the germline V gene. CDR3 sequence reads: CASSLARTSGKNEQFF. Written as DNA, the CDR3 is TGCGCCAGCAGCTTGGCTCGGACTAGCGGGAAGAATGAGCAGTTCTTC.

This clonotype was counted at least ten times. The gene calls are TRBV5-1 and TRBJ2-1, with a tentative D call TRBD2 (5 bases). There are 14 residues in the CDR3. V was shortened by 4 bases and J by 4 bases, with 12 bases between the two germline ends. Germline V gives CDR1 SGHRS, CDR2 YFSETQ. The CDR3 sequence: CASSPPGGYNEQFF. Written as DNA, the CDR3 is TGCGCCAGCAGCCCGCCCGGCGGGTACAATGAGCAGTTCTTC.

A few counts support this clonotype. This chain connects TRBV12-3 or TRBV12-4 to TRBJ2-7; D is perhaps TRBD2 (5 bases). This CDR3 is built from 14 residues. The V end was cut by 6 bases, the J end by 3 bases, with 15 bases between. The DNA of the CDR3 is TGTGCCAGCAGCCTGAGGGAGACCTTCTACGAGCAGTACTTC. The encoded protein is CASSLRETFYEQYF.

The rearrangement uses TRBV7-3 and TRBJ2-1; possibly TRBD2 for D (6 bases). Trimming removed 2 bases from V and 3 bases from J, with 11 bases in between. The CDR3 extends over 15 amino acids. Germline CDR1 reads SGHTA; CDR2 reads FQGTGA. The CDR3, as DNA: TGTGCCAGCAGCTTAGACGGGGGTCGCTACAATGAGCAGTTCTTC. It encodes CASSLDGGRYNEQFF.